This passage covers 12 T cell receptor beta chains from one sample sequenced in a study of T cells in Graves' hyperthyroidism and ophthalmopathy. RNA transcripts provided the source from which TCR beta CDR3 regions were amplified. HTBI primers drove first-round RT-PCR of the TCR CDR3. TCRdb called the multiplex PCR reads again in MiXCR, with one record for every CDR3 protein. This sample carries 300,000 to 400,000 distinct CDR3 sequences, 13% of them seen once, and the ten largest clones take around 9.2%. Sequencing used blood. The receptors were sampled from a woman younger than 35 with Graves' hyperthyroidism.

This clonotype was seen repeatedly, ten times or more. The rearrangement links TRBV28 to TRBJ2-5; 14 bases are shared with TRBD2. J was trimmed by 4 bases and V by 6 bases; bases with no gene match: 10. Germline V gene lookup returns CDR1 MDHEN and CDR2 SYDVKM. The CDR3 loop spans 17 amino acids. The CDR3 reads CASSQTGLAGVGETQYF. The CDR3 DNA is TGTGCCAGCAGCCAAACGGGACTAGCGGGGGTAGGAGAGACCCAGTACTTC.

The chain has TRBV7-9 and TRBJ2-7; the D is unclear. The CDR3 totals 15 residues. Trimming took off 8 bases at V and 6 bases at J, with 23 bases between the two ends. Germline V CDR1 and CDR2: SEHNR, FQNEAQ (reference sequence). CDR3 in amino acids: CASCRSLDLAGEQYF. The CDR3 DNA reads TGTGCCAGCTGCCGCAGCTTAGATCTGGCAGGCGAGCAGTACTTC. Variable domain in full (rest from reference TRBV7-9 and TRBJ2-7): DTGVSQNPRHKITKRGQNVTFRCDPISEHNRLYWYRQTLGQGPEFLTYFQNEAQLEKSRLLSDRFSAERPKGSFSTLEIQRTEQGDSAMYLCASCRSLDLAGEQYFGPGTRLTVT.

This clonotype was picked up a small number of times. A much larger clone is a single base away; this may be a read error. V and J are TRBV11-2 and TRBJ2-7; D possibly corresponds to TRBD1 (6 bases). Trimming removed 8 bases at V and 6 bases at J, with 23 bases between. This CDR3 has 15 amino acids. Germline V gene data show CDR1 as SGHAT and CDR2 as FQNNGV. CDR3 loop: CASGSTQGRKGEQYF. DNA of the CDR3: TGTGCCAGCGGCTCAACTCAGGGGAGAAAGGGCGAGCAGTACTTC.

In this sample, this clonotype turned up many times. The V call is TRBV6-5, the J call TRBJ2-2; 8 bases fit TRBD1. Trimming removed 0 bases from V and 7 bases from J; junction bases left unmatched: 13. This CDR3 region has 18 residues. Germline V gene sequence: CDR1 MNHEY, CDR2 SVGAGI. CDR3: CASSYSMVADREDGELFF. The CDR3 DNA is TGTGCCAGCAGTTACTCCATGGTGGCGGACAGGGAAGACGGGGAGCTGTTTTTT.

The DNA of the CDR3 is TGCGCCAGCAGCTTGAGTGGGGGAGCGGGGCTGGGAGATGAGCAGTTCTTC. Translating it yields CASSLSGGAGLGDEQFF. This chain uses TRBV5-1 with TRBJ2-1; 7 nucleotides line up with TRBD2. Germline V gives CDR1 SGHRS, CDR2 YFSETQ. After removal of 1 base from V and 8 bases from J, the junction contained 15 bases not matched to a gene. The CDR3 is 17 amino acids.

CDR3 residues: CASSPERTSDLREQYF. The CDR3 nucleotides read TGTGCCAGCAGCCCGGAGAGGACTAGCGACCTGAGGGAGCAGTACTTC. This chain uses TRBV7-3 with TRBJ2-7; 9 bases match TRBD2. Germline V CDR1 and CDR2: SGHTA, FQGTGA. There are 16 residues in the CDR3. V lost 5 bases and J lost 7; bases outside the gene matches: 15.

This clonotype was observed at least ten times. The V gene is TRBV30, the J gene TRBJ2-3; D gene uncertain. CDR1 and CDR2 (germline): GTSNPN, SVGIG (reference sequence). The CDR3 runs 13 residues. Trimming pared 7 bases from V and 6 bases from J, leaving 17 bases between. The CDR3 loop reads CASSPPTRDTQYF. The CDR3, as DNA: TGTGCCTCCTCCCCTCCCACACGCGATACGCAGTATTTT.

This clonotype was seen a few times. CDR3 DNA sequence: TGCAGTGCTTGGGCAGGGTCCTACGAGCAGTACTTC. Its protein is CSAWAGSYEQYF. This sequence joins TRBV20-1 and TRBJ2-7, with D tentatively TRBD1 (5 bases). The V end was cut by 5 bases, the J end by 1 base, with 9 bases between. The germline gives CDR1 DFQATT, CDR2 SNEGSKA (reference sequence). The CDR3 covers 12 residues.

This clonotype appeared many times. The chain has TRBV6-2 or TRBV6-3 and TRBJ1-1, with TRBD1 as a possible D gene (5 bases). This CDR3 region has 15 residues. From germline, CDR1 is MNHEY and CDR2 SVGEGT. V lost 6 bases, J lost 2 bases, and 16 bases lay in between. This CDR3 is CASSVLQAFNTEAFF. The CDR3 bases are TGTGCCAGCAGCGTCTTACAGGCCTTCAACACTGAAGCTTTCTTT.

This clonotype has only a few counts. The chain combines TRBV5-6 with TRBJ2-5; TRBD2 might be the D (6 bases). The CDR3 contains 15 residues. Trimming pared 4 bases from V and 4 bases from J, leaving 17 bases between. Germline CDR1 SGHDT, CDR2 YYEEEE. The CDR3 sequence: CASSTAEGAGETQYF. The CDR3, as DNA: TGTGCCAGCAGCACGGCGGAGGGTGCGGGAGAGACCCAGTACTTC.

This clonotype has just a few counts. The rearrangement joins TRBV20-1 to TRBJ1-3; D is unclear. The germline gives CDR1 DFQATT, CDR2 SNEGSKA (reference sequence). V shed 7 bases and J shed 0 bases, with 7 bases lying between them. The CDR3 spans 12 residues. The CDR3: CSGESSGNTIYF. CDR3 coding DNA: TGCAGTGGGGAATCCTCTGGAAACACCATATATTTT.

This clonotype occurred a few times. The rearrangement links TRBV20-1 to TRBJ1-5; the D gene is possibly TRBD1 (5 bases). This CDR3 is built from 17 residues. Trimming cost V 2 bases and J 0 bases, with 17 bases left between them. Germline CDR1 reads DFQATT; CDR2 reads SNEGSKA (reference sequence). For the CDR3, the DNA is TGCAGTGCTAGATCCAGGGTTTACGCATTTAGCAATCAGCCCCAGCATTTT. It specifies CSARSRVYAFSNQPQHF.